The clone carrying this TCR beta chain was picked up one time. This entry belongs to a study of T cell changes during pregnancy in multiple sclerosis. The CDR3 extends over 17 amino acids. Trimming removed 0 bases at V and 5 bases at J, with 19 bases between. The V gene's germline CDR1 is LGHNA and CDR2 YSLEER. This table comes from immunoSEQ multiplex PCR, and its TCRdb copy is limited to in-frame clones, with some not included. The sample shows 25,000 to 35,000 clones, roughly 86% of them seen only once. The chain uses TRBV4-3 and TRBJ1-1; D gene unclear. The sequence was collected from a female donor with multiple sclerosis, enrolled in a pregnancy study. The source was CD8+ T cells from peripheral blood mononuclear cells, collected before pregnancy. The DNA of the CDR3 is TGCGCCAGCAGCCAAGATCATCAGGTACTCACTGCTACTGAAGCTTTCTTT. Translated, it gives CASSQDHQVLTATEAFF.